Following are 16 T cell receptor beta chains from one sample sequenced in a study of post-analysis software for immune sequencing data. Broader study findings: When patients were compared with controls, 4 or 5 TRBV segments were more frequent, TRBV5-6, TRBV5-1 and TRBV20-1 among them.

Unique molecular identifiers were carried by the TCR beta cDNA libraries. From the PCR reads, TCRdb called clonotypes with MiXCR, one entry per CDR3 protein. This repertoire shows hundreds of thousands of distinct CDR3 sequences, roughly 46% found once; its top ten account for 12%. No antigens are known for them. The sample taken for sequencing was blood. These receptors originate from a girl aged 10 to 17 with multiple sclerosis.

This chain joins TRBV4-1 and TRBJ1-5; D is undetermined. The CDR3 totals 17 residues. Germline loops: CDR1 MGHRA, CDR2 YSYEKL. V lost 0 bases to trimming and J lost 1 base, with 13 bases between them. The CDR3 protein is CASSQDGREVSNQPQHF. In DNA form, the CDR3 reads TGCGCCAGCAGCCAAGACGGTAGGGAGGTGAGCAATCAGCCCCAGCATTTT.

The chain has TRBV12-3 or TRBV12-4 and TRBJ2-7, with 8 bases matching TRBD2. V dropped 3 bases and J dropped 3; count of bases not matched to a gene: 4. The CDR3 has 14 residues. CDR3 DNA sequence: TGTGCCAGCAGTTTTTCTAGCGGGTACTACGAGCAGTACTTC. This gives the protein CASSFSSGYYEQYF.

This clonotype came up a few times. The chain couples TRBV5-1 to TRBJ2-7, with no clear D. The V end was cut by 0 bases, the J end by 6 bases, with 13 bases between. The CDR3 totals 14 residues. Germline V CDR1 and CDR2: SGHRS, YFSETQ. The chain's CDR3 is CASSLDSSLAEQYF. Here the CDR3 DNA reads TGCGCCAGCAGCTTGGACTCCTCGCTGGCCGAGCAGTACTTC.

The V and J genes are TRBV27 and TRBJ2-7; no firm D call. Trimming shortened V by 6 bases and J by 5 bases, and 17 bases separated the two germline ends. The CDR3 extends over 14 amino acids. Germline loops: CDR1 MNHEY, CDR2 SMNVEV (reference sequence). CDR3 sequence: CASSPDGPPHEQYF. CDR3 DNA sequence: TGTGCCAGCAGCCCCGACGGGCCCCCCCACGAGCAGTACTTC.

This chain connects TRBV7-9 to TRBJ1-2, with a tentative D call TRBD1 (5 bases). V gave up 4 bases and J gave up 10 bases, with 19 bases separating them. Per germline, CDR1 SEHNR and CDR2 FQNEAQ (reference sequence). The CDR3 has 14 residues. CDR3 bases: TGTGCCAGCAGCTCCCCGACAGCGTATGGAGACTACACCTTC. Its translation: CASSSPTAYGDYTF.

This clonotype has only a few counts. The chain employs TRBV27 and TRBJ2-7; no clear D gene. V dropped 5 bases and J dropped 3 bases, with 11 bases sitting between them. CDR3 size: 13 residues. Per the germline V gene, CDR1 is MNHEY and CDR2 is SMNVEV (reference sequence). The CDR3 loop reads CASSPHDFYEQYF. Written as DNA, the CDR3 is TGTGCCAGCAGTCCCCATGACTTCTACGAGCAGTACTTC.

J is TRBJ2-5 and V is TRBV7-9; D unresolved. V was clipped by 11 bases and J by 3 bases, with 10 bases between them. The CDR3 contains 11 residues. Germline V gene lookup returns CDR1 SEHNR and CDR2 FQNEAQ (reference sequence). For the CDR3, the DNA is TGTGCCGGAAGAATTGAAGAGACCCAGTACTTC. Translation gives CAGRIEETQYF.

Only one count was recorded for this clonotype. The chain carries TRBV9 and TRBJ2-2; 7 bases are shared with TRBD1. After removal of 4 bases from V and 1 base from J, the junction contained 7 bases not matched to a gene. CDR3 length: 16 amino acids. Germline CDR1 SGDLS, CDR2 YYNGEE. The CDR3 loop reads CASSHTNRGNTGELFF. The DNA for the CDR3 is TGTGCCAGCAGCCACACTAACAGGGGGAACACCGGGGAGCTGTTTTTT.

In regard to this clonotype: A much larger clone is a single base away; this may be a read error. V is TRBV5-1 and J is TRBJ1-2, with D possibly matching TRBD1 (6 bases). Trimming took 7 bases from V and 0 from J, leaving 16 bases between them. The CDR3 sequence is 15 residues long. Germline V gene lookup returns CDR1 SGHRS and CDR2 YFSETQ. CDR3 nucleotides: TGCGCCAGCGGTAACCAGGGGCCCCCTAACTATGGCTACACCTTC. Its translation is CASGNQGPPNYGYTF.

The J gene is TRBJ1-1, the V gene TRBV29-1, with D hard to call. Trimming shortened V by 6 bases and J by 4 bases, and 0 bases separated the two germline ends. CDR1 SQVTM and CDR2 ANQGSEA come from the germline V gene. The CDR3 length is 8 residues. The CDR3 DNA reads TGCAGCGTCACTGAAGCTTTCTTT. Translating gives CSVTEAFF.

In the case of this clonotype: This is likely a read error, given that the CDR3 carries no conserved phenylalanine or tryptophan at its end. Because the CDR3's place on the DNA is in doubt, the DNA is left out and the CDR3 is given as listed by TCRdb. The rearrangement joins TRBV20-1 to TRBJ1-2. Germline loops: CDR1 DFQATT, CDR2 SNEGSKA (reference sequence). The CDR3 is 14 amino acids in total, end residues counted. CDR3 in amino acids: CSAQQLLANYGYTC.

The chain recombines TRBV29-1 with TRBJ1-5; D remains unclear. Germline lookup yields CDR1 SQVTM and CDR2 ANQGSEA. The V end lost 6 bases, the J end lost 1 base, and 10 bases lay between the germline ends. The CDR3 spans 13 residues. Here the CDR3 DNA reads TGCAGCGTGCGCGGGAAGAGCAATCAGCCCCAGCATTTT. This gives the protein CSVRGKSNQPQHF.

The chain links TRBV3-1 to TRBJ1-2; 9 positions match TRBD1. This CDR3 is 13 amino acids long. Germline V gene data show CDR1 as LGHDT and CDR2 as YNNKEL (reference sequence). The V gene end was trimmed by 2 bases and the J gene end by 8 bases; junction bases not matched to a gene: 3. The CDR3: CASSQTGGEGYTF. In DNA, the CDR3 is TGTGCCAGCAGCCAAACAGGGGGCGAGGGCTACACCTTC.

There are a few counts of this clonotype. CDR3 residues: CAPEGLAVDNEQFF. The CDR3, as DNA: TGTGCCCCGGAGGGACTAGCGGTTGACAATGAGCAGTTCTTC. The chain couples TRBV10-3 to TRBJ2-1; 11 bases are shared with TRBD2. The CDR3 has 14 residues. V was clipped by 11 bases and J by 5 bases; unmatched bases: 8. The germline V gene encodes CDR1 ENHRY and CDR2 SYGVKD.

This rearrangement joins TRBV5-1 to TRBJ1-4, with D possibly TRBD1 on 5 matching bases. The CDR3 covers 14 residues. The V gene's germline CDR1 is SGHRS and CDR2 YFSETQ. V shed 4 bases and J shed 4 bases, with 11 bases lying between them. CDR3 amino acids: CASSPGDYNEKLFF. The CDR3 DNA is TGCGCCAGCAGCCCGGGGGACTATAATGAAAAACTGTTTTTT.

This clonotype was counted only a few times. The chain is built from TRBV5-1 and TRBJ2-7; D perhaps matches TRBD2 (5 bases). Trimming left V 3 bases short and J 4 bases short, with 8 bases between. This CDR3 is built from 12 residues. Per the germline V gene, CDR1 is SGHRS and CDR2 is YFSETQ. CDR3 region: CASSSERYEQYF. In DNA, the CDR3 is TGCGCCAGCAGCTCCGAGCGGTACGAGCAGTACTTC.